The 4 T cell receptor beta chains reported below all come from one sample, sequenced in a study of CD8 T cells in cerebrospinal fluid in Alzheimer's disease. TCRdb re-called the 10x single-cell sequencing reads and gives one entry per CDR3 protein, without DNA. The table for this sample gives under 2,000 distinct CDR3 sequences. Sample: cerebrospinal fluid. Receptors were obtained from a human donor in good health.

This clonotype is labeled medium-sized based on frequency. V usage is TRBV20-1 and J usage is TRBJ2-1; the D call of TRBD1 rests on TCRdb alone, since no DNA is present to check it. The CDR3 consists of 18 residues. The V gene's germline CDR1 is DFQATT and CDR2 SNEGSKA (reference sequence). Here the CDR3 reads CSARAGTGRNWVYNEQFF.

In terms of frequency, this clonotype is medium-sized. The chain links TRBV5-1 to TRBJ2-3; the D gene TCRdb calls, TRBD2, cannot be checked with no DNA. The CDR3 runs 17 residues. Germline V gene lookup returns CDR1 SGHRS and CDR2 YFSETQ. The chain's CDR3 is CASSLAASGGSTDTQYF.

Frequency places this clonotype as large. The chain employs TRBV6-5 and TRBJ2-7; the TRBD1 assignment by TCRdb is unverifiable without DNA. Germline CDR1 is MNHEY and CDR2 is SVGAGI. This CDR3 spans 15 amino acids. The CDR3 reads CASSQTGTLLYEQYF.

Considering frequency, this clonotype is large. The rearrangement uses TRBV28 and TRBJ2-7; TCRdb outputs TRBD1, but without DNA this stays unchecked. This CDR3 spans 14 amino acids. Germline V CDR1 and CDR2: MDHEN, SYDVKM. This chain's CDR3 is CASSLRGGFYEQYF.